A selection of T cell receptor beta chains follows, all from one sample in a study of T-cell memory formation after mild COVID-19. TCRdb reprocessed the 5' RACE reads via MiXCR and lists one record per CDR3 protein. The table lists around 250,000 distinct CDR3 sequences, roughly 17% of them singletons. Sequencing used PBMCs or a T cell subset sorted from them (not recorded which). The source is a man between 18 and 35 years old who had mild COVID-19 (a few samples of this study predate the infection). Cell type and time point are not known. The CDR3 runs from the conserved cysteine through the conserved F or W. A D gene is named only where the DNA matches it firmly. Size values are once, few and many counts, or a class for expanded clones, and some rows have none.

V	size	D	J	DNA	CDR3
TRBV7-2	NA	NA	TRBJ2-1	TGTGCCAGCAGCTTATGGACCAATGTCGGGGTTGAGCAGTTCTTC	CASSLWTNVGVEQFF
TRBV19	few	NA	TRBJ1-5	TGTGCCAGTACCAATAGGGGGAATCAGCCCCAGCATTTT	CASTNRGNQPQHF
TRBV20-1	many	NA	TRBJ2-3	TGCAGTGCTAGGTGGCAGGGTGGCACAGATACGCAGTATTTT	CSARWQGGTDTQYF
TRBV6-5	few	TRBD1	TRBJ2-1	TGTGCCAGCAGTAAAAGGACAGGGGGCCTATACAATGAGCAGTTCTTC	CASSKRTGGLYNEQFF
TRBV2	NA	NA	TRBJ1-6	TGTGCCAGCAGTGAACAAGGCAGCGGCTCACCCCTCCACTTT	CASSEQGSGSPLHF
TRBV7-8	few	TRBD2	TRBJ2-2	TGTGCCAGCAGCTTAGGGGGACTAGCGGTCACCGGGGAGCTGTTTTTT	CASSLGGLAVTGELFF
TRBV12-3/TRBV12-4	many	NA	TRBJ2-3	TGTGCCAGCAGTTTGAGGGACGGGGTATTCACAGATACGCAGTATTTT	CASSLRDGVFTDTQYF
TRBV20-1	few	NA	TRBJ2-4	TGCAGTGCTAGAGGACGCGTAAAGGTTCAGTACTTC	CSARGRVKVQYF
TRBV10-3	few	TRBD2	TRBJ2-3	TGTGCCATCAGCCTGACTAGCGGGGTCACAGATACGCAGTATTTT	CAISLTSGVTDTQYF
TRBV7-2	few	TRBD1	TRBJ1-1	TGTGCCAGCAGCCGAGGGACAGACACTGAAGCTTTCTTT	CASSRGTDTEAFF
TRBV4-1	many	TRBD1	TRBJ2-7	TGCGCCAGCAGCCAGGACAGGAACTCCTACGAGCAGTACTTC	CASSQDRNSYEQYF
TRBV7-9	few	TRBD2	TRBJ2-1	TGTGCCAGCAGTCGTAATAGCGGGTCCTACAATGAGCAGTTCTTC	CASSRNSGSYNEQFF
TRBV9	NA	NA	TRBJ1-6	TGTGCCAGCAACGGGAGCTCCTATAATTCACCCCTCCACTTT	CASNGSSYNSPLHF
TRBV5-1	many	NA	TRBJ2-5	TGCGCCAGCAGCTTGGCACCCCCCGGAGTGGAGACCCAGTACTTC	CASSLAPPGVETQYF
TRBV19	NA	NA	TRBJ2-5	TGTGCCAGTAGTTCGAGTCGGGGGTTGGGGACCCAGTACTTC	CASSSSRGLGTQYF
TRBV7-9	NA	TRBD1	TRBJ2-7	TGTGCCAGCAGCCGCGAAGGGACAGGAGGGGTGCAGTACTTC	CASSREGTGGVQYF
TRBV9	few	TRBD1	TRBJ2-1	TGTGCCAGCTCCCGTGCGGGGGACAGGGGGGTTGAGCAGTTCTTC	CASSRAGDRGVEQFF
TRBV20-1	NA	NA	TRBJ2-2	TGCAGTGCTAGAGGTTGGGTTCACACCGGGGAGCTGTTTTTT	CSARGWVHTGELFF
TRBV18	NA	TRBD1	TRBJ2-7	TGTGCCAGCTCACCGGGACAGGCCTCCTACGAGCAGTACTTC	CASSPGQASYEQYF
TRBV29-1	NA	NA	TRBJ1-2	TGCAGCGCCTTAGATGGAAAGGGCTTTAACTATGGCTACACCTTC	CSALDGKGFNYGYTF
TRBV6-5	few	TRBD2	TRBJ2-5	TGTGCCAGCAGTCGCGGGGGGCGGCAAGAGACCCAGTACTTC	CASSRGGRQETQYF
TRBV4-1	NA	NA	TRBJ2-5	TGCGCCAGCAGCCAAGGCGAGGGGACCCTTATGGGGACCCAGTACTTC	CASSQGEGTLMGTQYF
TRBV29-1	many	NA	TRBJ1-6	TGCAGCGTTGAGGTCGCCGGGGGTTCACCCCTCCACTTT	CSVEVAGGSPLHF
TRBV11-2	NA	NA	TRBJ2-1	TGTGCCAGCAGCTTACAGTACAATGAGCAGTTCTTC	CASSLQYNEQFF
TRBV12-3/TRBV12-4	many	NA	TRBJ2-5	TGTGCCAGCAGTTTACTTTTGGGGGGGACCCAGTACTTC	CASSLLLGGTQYF
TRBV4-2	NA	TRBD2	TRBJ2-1	TGTGCCAGCAGCCCCGGGGGACTAGCGGGGGTCTACAATGAGCAGTTCTTC	CASSPGGLAGVYNEQFF
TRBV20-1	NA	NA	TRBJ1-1	TGCAGTGCTAGTCCCTGGACAGCGGGGTACACTGAAGCTTTCTTT	CSASPWTAGYTEAFF
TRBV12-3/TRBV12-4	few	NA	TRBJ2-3	TGTGCCAGCAGTGTAGACCAGTCCCAGACGCAGTATTTT	CASSVDQSQTQYF
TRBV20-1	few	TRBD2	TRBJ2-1	TGCAGTGCTTGGGAGGGCGGCAATGAGCAGTTCTTC	CSAWEGGNEQFF
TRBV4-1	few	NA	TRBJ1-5	TGCGCCAGCAGCCAATTGGTTGGGGATGCCAATCAGCCCCAGCATTTT	CASSQLVGDANQPQHF
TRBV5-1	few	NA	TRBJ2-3	TGCGCCAGCAGCCCGTGGGGGGAATATAATACGCAGTATTTT	CASSPWGEYNTQYF
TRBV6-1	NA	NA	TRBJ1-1	TGTGCCAGCAGCTCGGGACGGCGTATGAACACTGAAGCTTTCTTT	CASSSGRRMNTEAFF
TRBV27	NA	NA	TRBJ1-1	TGTGCCAGCAGTTCGCGACAGGAATCCACTGAAGCTTTCTTT	CASSSRQESTEAFF
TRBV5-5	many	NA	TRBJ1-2	TGTGCCAGCAGCTTGGGGGAAACCCTCTACTATGGCTACACCTTC	CASSLGETLYYGYTF